This TCR beta chain was profiled in a study of cytomegalovirus exposure and HLA in healthy donors (dated by TCRdb to 2015 to 2018). With regard to the full study: In an earlier analysis of around 540 of the donors, 276 Gb of sequence data and 90 million to 120 million unique TCR beta sequences from 150 million to 200 million T cells were reported. Approximately 310 gigabases of sequencing data and approximately 80 million unique TCR sequences were included in an early release covering roughly 700 HLA-typed donors. The genetic ancestry cluster associated with self-reported Caucasian donors included around 76% of the roughly 390 genotyped donors. The study aimed to test whether cataloging public T cell receptors could reveal signatures of past pathogen exposure. The study profiled the T cell repertoires of about 720 subjects by immunosequencing and related them to cytomegalovirus serostatus. In addition to the first cohort of 650 to 800 subjects, a separate validation cohort of over 90 different subjects was used. The study combined high-throughput TCR immunosequencing, statistical association of individual TCRs with disease status, and machine learning to predict cytomegalovirus infection status. To study patterns of TCR occurrence, a later analysis re-analyzed previously published TCR beta repertoires from hundreds of donors and added high-resolution HLA genotyping. In the later analysis, no new phenotypic data were used to find candidate immune exposures; instead, reliance was placed on TCR beta sequences and their occurrence across donors. An earlier analysis of 500 to 750 of the donors applied high-throughput TCR beta sequencing to assess whether each TCR beta V gene segment acted as functional or pseudogenic. Donor age, sex, ethnicity and CMV serostatus were compiled together with the repertoire data. Genome-wide SNP genotypes for about 65% of the roughly 670 donors were used in a later genetic analysis, which treated that subset as a discovery cohort. All discovery cohort repertoires had been generated on a single sequencing platform. Both class I and class II loci were covered by HLA typing, at four-digit resolution. The number of typed donors differed by locus: about 629-630 for A, B, C, DRB1 and DQB1; some 500 for DQA1; around 610 for DPA1; and some 450 for DPB1. About 5 DR-DQ haplotypes were handled as single units for association and clustering, since linkage in the cohort was strong. Across some 400 genotyped donors of the cohort, an average of approximately 200,000 unique TCR beta nucleotide sequences per donor were sequenced, and 15% to 20% of those sequences were non-productive. The full study reports these points: A group of highly shared sequence variants was considered likely to be a technical artifact of the sequencing pipeline. Sequencing depth was assumed to be roughly uniform across donors in the presence/absence analyses, though that assumption may not hold. Linkage disequilibrium might explain the correlated functional status among segregating V segments, but an unknown experimental factor could not be excluded. The study listed 150 to 200 TCR beta chains as associated with cytomegalovirus. According to a later analysis, parvovirus B19, influenza, CMV and Epstein-Barr virus appeared linked to several top co-occurrence clusters. A few of the identified cytomegalovirus-associated TCR beta chains were confirmed in vitro to be specific for cytomegalovirus antigens. The cohort was sequenced for TCR beta chains only, and without alpha or paired-chain data the features that could be detected were limited. A later analysis found that HLA-associated TCR beta chains were more clonally expanded and had lower generation probabilities than equally common non-associated chains. In both the original and validation cohorts, the classifier was reported to diagnose cytomegalovirus status with high specificity and sensitivity. CMV serostatus was the only immune exposure information available for the cohort. A later genetic analysis reported fewer N-insertions in productive TCRs among donors in an Asian-associated ancestry cluster than the roughly 690-donor mean. Because some donors lacked HLA typing at each locus, the association tests relied only on the typed subset. Strong co-occurrence of HLA alleles, especially DR and DQ, made assigning TCR associations to individual alleles difficult. According to the authors, the approach could potentially be generalized to other disease states and immunological phenotypes. The earlier analysis of approximately 540 of the donors excluded approximately 17 rarely observed V segments, including chromosome 9 orphons, because counts were too low. A further reported finding was that TCR beta sequences accurately predicted the HLA-A and HLA-B alleles for most subjects in the first cohort. In an earlier analysis of about 540 of the donors, most TCR beta V segments were observed in productive rearrangements about 87% or about 30% of the time, broadly matching IMGT annotations. In a later analysis, TCR association rates were found to vary across HLA loci, with the most associated TCRs seen for DRB1 alleles and the fewest for HLA-C alleles. According to a later analysis, most CMV-associated TCR beta chains appeared to be HLA-restricted, and the HLA associations seemed to be driven largely by CMV exposure. Most TCR sequences were observed very rarely across donors, whereas some public TCRs were present in many individuals. In a later genetic analysis, a missense DCLRE1C variant was associated with V-gene and J-gene trimming of TCR beta chains, and the association was replicated in an independent cohort. In a later analysis, some 18,000 TCR beta sequences were associated with specific HLA alleles at a false discovery rate of 0.05.

Worth noting for this clone: The clone's antigen remains unknown. Base qualities are missing; no much larger clone stands one base away.

The cohort was made up of 650 to 700 healthy bone marrow donors. Cohort members were all nominally healthy when sampled, although unrecorded immune exposures were likely present. The donor tested CMV seronegative and was one of the 352 seronegative cohort members. A peripheral blood sample was collected from each donor, and TCR beta sequencing was performed on peripheral blood mononuclear cells. Genomic DNA was extracted from the blood cell samples with the Qiagen DNeasy Blood Extraction Kit. Library prep was done by the immunoSEQ multiplex PCR assay. For the multiplex PCR, a mixture combining 60 forward primers for TCR Vbeta segments and 13 reverse primers for TCR Jbeta segments was used. The CDR3 region of rearranged TCR beta genes was amplified from genomic DNA by a multiplex PCR assay. The Illumina HiSeq System was used to sequence the amplified TCR beta libraries as 87-base-pair reads. The paper's processing steps were these. A later analysis tallied around 87 million unique TCR beta chains across the 666 repertoires, and approximately 12 million of those chains were shared by two or more donors. Raw reads were error-corrected and collapsed into unique sequences by a nearest-neighbor algorithm in which closely related sequences were merged to remove PCR and sequencing errors. CDR3 sequences were aligned to IMGT reference sequences to assign V, D and J gene segments. Each retained sequence needed at least a six-nucleotide match to both a V gene segment and a J gene segment. A rearrangement was called productive if the CDR3 had no stop codons and remained in frame with V and J, and every other rearrangement was called non-productive. CDR3 was defined by IMGT convention, running from the second conserved V-encoded cysteine to the conserved J-encoded phenylalanine. Sequences without an unambiguous match to a single V gene segment were excluded from the earlier analysis of a few hundred of the donors. In an earlier analysis of 587 of the donors, a V segment was called functional when productive rearrangements were above 56.7%, and segregating when the standard deviation between donors exceeded 5%. A statistical classification framework was built for diagnosing cytomegalovirus status from the catalog of TCR beta chain sequences. In a later analysis, TCR nucleotide sequences were compared against IMGT/GENE-DB human TR gene sequences so that V and J genes could be assigned. A later analysis assigned CDR3 sequences and most-parsimonious VDJ recombination scenarios with the TCRdist pipeline. In a later analysis, each TCR beta chain was defined by its CDR3 amino acid sequence together with its V-gene family, and reads without a unique V-gene family were excluded. To address suspected cross-contamination and a sequencing artifact, a later analysis removed around 600 highly shared, low-generation-probability nucleotide sequences. In a later analysis, a clonal expansion index for each public chain was calculated from normalized within-repertoire ranks of inferred template counts. In a later analysis, generation probabilities were computed using a VDJ recombination model fitted to out-of-frame rearrangements, and the results were checked against IGoR. Hypergeometric tests were used in a later analysis to score TCR-TCR, TCR-HLA and TCR-CMV co-occurrence, with a repertoire-size bias correction applied to the TCR pairs. A later analysis estimated false discovery rates by permuting HLA or CMV assignments 20 times. A later analysis grouped co-occurring TCRs with DBSCAN, adding TCRdist sequence similarity when clustering within HLA-allele-positive subsets. Repertoires with fewer than 30,000 or more than 120,000 public chains were left out of co-occurrence clustering, as were four to six repertoires with anomalous nucleotide sharing. TCRdb stores this immuneACCESS table with in-frame sequences only. Part of the clones is absent; in the studies checked, under half of the shortfall reflects unresolved V genes, and no reason is known for the rest. V and J calls and clone size follow that table, whereas D and trimming were derived from the DNA. For this sample there are approximately 170,000 clones; roughly three quarters appear just once. The ten most abundant clones make up about 2.2% of the sample.

The sequence was obtained from a woman in her 50s in good health and CMV-seronegative. The sample consisted of PBMCs.

The CDR3 region has the sequence CASRDRGLEGYTF. The DNA sequence is TGTGCCAGTAGAGATAGGGGGCTCGAGGGCTACACCTTC. The sequence is built from TRBV19 and TRBJ1-2; 7 bases in the middle match TRBD1. Based on the germline V gene (reference sequence), the CDR1 and CDR2 sequences are LNHDA and SQIVND. After removal of 6 bases from V and 8 bases from J, the junction retains 9 bases not matched to a gene. The CDR3 sequence holds 13 residues, the cysteine and phenylalanine included. Of the read, only the CDR3 DNA is kept; its 39 bases are in frame from base 1.